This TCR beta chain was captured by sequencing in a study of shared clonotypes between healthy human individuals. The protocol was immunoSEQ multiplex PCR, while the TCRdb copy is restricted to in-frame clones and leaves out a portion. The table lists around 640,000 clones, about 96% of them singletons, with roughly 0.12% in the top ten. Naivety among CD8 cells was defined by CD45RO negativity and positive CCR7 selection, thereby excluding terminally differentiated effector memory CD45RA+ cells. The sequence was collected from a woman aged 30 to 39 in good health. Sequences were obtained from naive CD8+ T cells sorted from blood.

The CDR3 nucleotides are TGTGCCAGCAGTTTATCCCCGGGAAGCGGCACCATATATTTT. It translates to CASSLSPGSGTIYF. The gene calls are TRBV28 and TRBJ1-3; D is unresolved. Trimming removed 1 base at V and 9 bases at J, with 13 bases between. Germline assignment: CDR1 MDHEN and CDR2 SYDVKM. This CDR3 is built from 14 residues.